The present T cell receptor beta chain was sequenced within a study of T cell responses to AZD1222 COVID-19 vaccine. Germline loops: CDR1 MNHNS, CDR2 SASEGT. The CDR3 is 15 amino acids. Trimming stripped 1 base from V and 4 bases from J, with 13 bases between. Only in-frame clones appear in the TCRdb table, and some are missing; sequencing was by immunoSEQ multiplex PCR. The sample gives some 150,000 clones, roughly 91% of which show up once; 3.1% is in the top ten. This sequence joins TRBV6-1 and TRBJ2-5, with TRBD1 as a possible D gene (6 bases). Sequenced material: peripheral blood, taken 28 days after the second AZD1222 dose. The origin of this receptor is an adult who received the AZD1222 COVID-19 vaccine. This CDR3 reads CASSEGATGGETQYF. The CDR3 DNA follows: TGTGCCAGCAGTGAAGGGGCGACAGGAGGAGAGACCCAGTACTTC.